These 27 T cell receptor beta chains came from one sample sequenced in a study of blood T cell repertoires in COVID-19 (dated by TCRdb to about 2020). Library prep was done by the immunoSEQ multiplex PCR assay. This is the immuneACCESS table as TCRdb keeps it, with only in-frame sequences that have V and J called. A part of the clones is gone; compared with another copy, unresolved V genes explain less than half, and the rest is unexplained. In this sample the table shows some 250,000 clones, around 83% of which occur a single time. The ten largest clones capture 3% to 4% of the sample. The sequenced sample consisted of peripheral blood. These receptors were taken from a woman in her late teens or twenties with acute or convalescent COVID-19.

This clone has just a few counts. J is TRBJ1-5 and V is TRBV7-8; D call uncertain. The V gene lost 3 bases and the J gene lost 3 bases, with 9 bases spanning the gap. CDR3 length equals 14 residues. The germline CDR1 and CDR2 sequences are SGHVS and FQNEAQ. The CDR3 DNA follows: TGTGCCAGCAGCTTCCAGCGTCTCAATCAGCCCCAGCATTTT. It specifies CASSFQRLNQPQHF. Full variable domain (rest looked up from reference TRBV7-8 and TRBJ1-5): GAGVSQSPRYKVAKRGQDVALRCDPISGHVSLFWYQQALGQGPEFLTYFQNEAQLDKSGLPSDRFFAERPEGSVSTLKIQRTQQEDSAVYLCASSFQRLNQPQHFGDGTRLSIL.

The chain is built from TRBV7-9 and TRBJ2-7; TRBD2 agrees at 8 bases. Germline CDR1 is SEHNR and CDR2 is FQNEAQ (reference sequence). The CDR3 extends over 14 amino acids. Trimming took 0 bases from V and 4 from J; bases not matched to a gene: 2. CDR3 in amino acids: CASSLASGIYEQYF. The DNA of the CDR3 is TGTGCCAGCAGCTTAGCTAGCGGGATTTACGAGCAGTACTTC. Drawing the rest from reference TRBV7-9 and TRBJ2-7, the complete variable domain is DTGVSQNPRHKITKRGQNVTFRCDPISEHNRLYWYRQTLGQGPEFLTYFQNEAQLEKSRLLSDRFSAERPKGSFSTLEIQRTEQGDSAMYLCASSLASGIYEQYFGPGTRLTVT.

In DNA, the CDR3 is TGTGCCAGCAGCTTAGGAGCTATAGCCTACAATGAGCAGTTCTTC. It encodes CASSLGAIAYNEQFF. The chain carries TRBV7-9 and TRBJ2-1; D unclear. CDR1 and CDR2 from the germline V gene are SEHNR and FQNEAQ (reference sequence). V was trimmed by 1 base and J by 2 bases, leaving 9 bases between them. The CDR3 has 15 residues.

The chain carries TRBV2 and TRBJ2-7; the match to TRBD2 covers 12 bases. Germline trimming cut 4 bases from V and 10 bases from J; bases unmatched to any gene: 8. This CDR3 has 14 amino acids. Germline V CDR1 and CDR2: SNHLY, FYNNEI. The CDR3 loop reads CASSGTSGVEEQYF. CDR3 in DNA: TGTGCCAGCAGTGGGACTAGCGGGGTGGAGGAACAGTACTTC.

In this sample, this clone turned up once. The CDR3 DNA reads TGTGCCAGCAGTTTATCCCATCAGGGCAATGAGCAGTTCTTC. Amino acid sequence: CASSLSHQGNEQFF. The rearrangement joins TRBV6-5 to TRBJ2-1, with D perhaps matching TRBD1 (5 bases). V was pared by 4 bases and J by 6 bases, with 13 bases between. CDR1 MNHEY and CDR2 SVGAGI come from the germline V gene. The CDR3 contains 14 residues.

The chain combines TRBV10-3 with TRBJ2-1; maybe TRBD2 (5 bases). Germline values: CDR1 ENHRY, CDR2 SYGVKD. The CDR3 loop spans 11 amino acids. Trimming stripped 11 bases from V and 10 bases from J, with 15 bases between. CDR3 protein: CAAGSIAEQFF. The CDR3 nucleotides read TGTGCCGCTGGGTCTATAGCGGAGCAGTTCTTC.

This clone was recorded only once. The chain is built from TRBV7-8 and TRBJ2-5; 14 bases line up with TRBD2. The CDR3 runs to 16 residues. V shed 5 bases and J 4 bases; nucleotides not matched to a gene: 6. Germline CDR1 SGHVS, CDR2 FQNEAQ. This CDR3 reads CASSRTGTSGRETQYF. CDR3 nucleotide sequence: TGTGCCAGCAGCCGAACCGGGACTAGCGGGAGAGAGACCCAGTACTTC. Full variable domain (rest looked up from reference TRBV7-8 and TRBJ2-5): GAGVSQSPRYKVAKRGQDVALRCDPISGHVSLFWYQQALGQGPEFLTYFQNEAQLDKSGLPSDRFFAERPEGSVSTLKIQRTQQEDSAVYLCASSRTGTSGRETQYFGPGTRLLVL.

The chain has TRBV9 and TRBJ1-4; perhaps TRBD1 as D (6 bases). CDR1 and CDR2 (germline): SGDLS, YYNGEE. Trimming left V 5 bases short and J 8 bases short, with 16 bases between. CDR3 length: 14 residues. The CDR3 region is CASSGTGQREKLFF. CDR3 in DNA: TGTGCCAGCAGTGGAACCGGACAGAGGGAAAAACTGTTTTTT.

The chain employs TRBV13 and TRBJ2-7; 11 bases fit TRBD2. Losses at the gene ends were 5 bases for V and 2 bases for J; bases not matched to a gene: 2. This CDR3 has 14 amino acids. The germline gives CDR1 PRHDT, CDR2 FYEKMQ (reference sequence). Here the CDR3 DNA reads TGTGCCAGCAGCCCGGGACTAGCGGCCTACGAGCAGTACTTC. Translated, it gives CASSPGLAAYEQYF.

This chain uses TRBV4-3 with TRBJ1-3; possible D gene TRBD1, 5 bases. V gave up 3 bases and J gave up 0 bases, with 6 bases separating them. The CDR3 extends over 14 amino acids. Looked up from germline, CDR1 is LGHNA and CDR2 is YSLEER. The CDR3 nucleotides are TGCGCCAGCAGCCAGCAGGGCTCTGGAAACACCATATATTTT. Translation gives CASSQQGSGNTIYF.

The V call is TRBV11-2, the J call TRBJ2-1, with D hard to call. V was trimmed by 2 bases and J by 0 bases, leaving 17 bases between them. Germline assignment: CDR1 SGHAT and CDR2 FQNNGV. This CDR3 has 18 amino acids. Here the CDR3 reads CASSLTSVPPSSYNEQFF. CDR3 nucleotide sequence: TGTGCCAGCAGCTTAACTTCTGTTCCCCCTAGCTCCTACAATGAGCAGTTCTTC.

In this sample, this clone turned up a few times. The rearrangement uses TRBV27 and TRBJ2-7, with 12 bases matching TRBD1. There are 14 residues in the CDR3. Unmatched junction bases numbered 6, after V lost 6 bases and J lost 6 bases. Germline V gene sequence: CDR1 MNHEY, CDR2 SMNVEV (reference sequence). CDR3 in amino acids: CASRSGTGGTEQYF. CDR3 in DNA: TGTGCCAGCAGATCCGGGACAGGGGGCACCGAGCAGTACTTC.

The chain recombines TRBV12-5 with TRBJ1-1, with D hard to call. Deletions cut 1 base from V and 2 bases from J, with 5 bases between. The CDR3 is made up of 13 amino acids. The germline V gene has CDR1 LGHNT and CDR2 FRNRAP. The CDR3 spells CASGLGQNTEAFF. The CDR3 DNA reads TGTGCTAGTGGTTTGGGACAAAACACTGAAGCTTTCTTT. Together with reference TRBV12-5 and TRBJ1-1, the CDR3 gives the full variable domain: DARVTQTPRHKVTEMGQEVTMRCQPILGHNTVFWYRQTMMQGLELLAYFRNRAPLDDSGMPKDRFSAEMPDATLATLKIQPSEPRDSAVYFCASGLGQNTEAFFGQGTRLTVV.

The V and J genes are TRBV6-5 and TRBJ2-5, with TRBD2 as a possible D gene (7 bases). This CDR3 has 13 residues. Trimming took off 7 bases at V and 5 bases at J, with 14 bases between the two ends. The germline CDR1 and CDR2 sequences are MNHEY and SVGAGI. The CDR3 DNA sequence: TGTGCCAGCAATACGCGGGGGCAGGAGACCCAGTACTTC. It yields the protein CASNTRGQETQYF.

The V gene is TRBV20-1, the J gene TRBJ2-2; D possibly corresponds to TRBD2 (6 bases). The ends were cut back, 3 bases at V and 3 bases at J, with 11 bases in the middle. Per the germline V gene, CDR1 is DFQATT and CDR2 is SNEGSKA (reference sequence). The CDR3 has 14 residues. The CDR3 loop reads CSASGTPYTGELFF. Written as DNA, the CDR3 is TGCAGTGCTAGTGGGACTCCCTACACCGGGGAGCTGTTTTTT.

The genes are TRBV25-1 and TRBJ2-5; D perhaps matches TRBD2 (5 bases). CDR1 is MGHDK and CDR2 is SYGVNS in the germline V gene. The V gene lost 3 bases and the J gene lost 5 bases, with 10 bases spanning the gap. The CDR3 totals 13 residues. Here the CDR3 DNA reads TGTGCCAGCAGTGATTTTAGCGTGGAGACCCAGTACTTC. It encodes CASSDFSVETQYF.

This clone was recorded only once. The V and J genes are TRBV2 and TRBJ1-6; weak D call: TRBD1 (5 bases). V shed 2 bases and J shed 8 bases, with 13 bases lying between them. Germline V gene data show CDR1 as SNHLY and CDR2 as FYNNEI. The CDR3 is made up of 15 amino acids. Here the CDR3 DNA reads TGTGCCAGCAGTGAATTGGGCAGGGCGGATTCACCCCTCCACTTT. Amino acids: CASSELGRADSPLHF.

The chain couples TRBV19 to TRBJ1-5; D is undetermined. The V gene's germline CDR1 is LNHDA and CDR2 SQIVND (reference sequence). This CDR3 has 12 residues. V dropped 6 bases and J dropped 3 bases, with 6 bases sitting between them. As DNA, the CDR3 is TGTGCCAGTAGCCCGGTCAATCAGCCCCAGCATTTT. Amino acids: CASSPVNQPQHF.

A single count supports this clone. The V call is TRBV6-4, the J call TRBJ1-3; 8 bases are a match to TRBD1. Germline values: CDR1 MRHNA, CDR2 SNTAGT. This CDR3 has 16 amino acids. Losses at the gene ends were 2 bases for V and 2 bases for J; bases not matched to a gene: 5. As DNA, the CDR3 is TGTGCCAGCAGTGACGGACAGGGAAACCCTGGAAACACCATATATTTT. Protein: CASSDGQGNPGNTIYF.

This CDR3 reads CATTGEVEQFF. The DNA for the CDR3 is TGTGCCACCACAGGGGAGGTTGAGCAGTTCTTC. The rearrangement uses TRBV10-3 and TRBJ2-1; a weak D match, TRBD1 (7 bases). In germline, CDR1 is ENHRY, CDR2 SYGVKD. Trimming cost V 10 bases and J 9 bases, with 13 bases left between them. The CDR3 consists of 11 residues.

The chain joins TRBV5-1 to TRBJ1-2; D gene unclear. Germline assignment: CDR1 SGHRS and CDR2 YFSETQ. CDR3 size: 14 residues. Trimming stripped 4 bases from V and 0 bases from J, with 10 bases between. The CDR3 reads CASSTSHTNYGYTF. The CDR3 DNA sequence: TGCGCCAGCAGCACAAGTCATACTAACTATGGCTACACCTTC. Supplemented by reference TRBV5-1 and TRBJ1-2, the full variable domain reads KAGVTQTPRYLIKTRGQQVTLSCSPISGHRSVSWYQQTPGQGLQFLFEYFSETQRNKGNFPGRFSGRQFSNSRSEMNVSTLELGDSALYLCASSTSHTNYGYTFGSGTRLTVV.

The chain carries TRBV3-1 (or the pseudogene TRBV3-2) and TRBJ1-1, with D tentatively TRBD1 (5 bases). CDR3 length equals 12 residues. V was pared by 3 bases and J by 7 bases, with 9 bases between. Looked up from germline, CDR1 is LGHDT and CDR2 is YNNKEL (reference sequence). CDR3 amino acids: CASSQTRVEAFF. The CDR3 DNA reads TGTGCCAGCAGCCAGACCAGGGTTGAAGCTTTCTTT.

The chain recombines TRBV30 with TRBJ1-2; D might be TRBD1 (5 bases). V lost 2 bases, J lost 3 bases, and 16 bases lay in between. Germline CDR1 reads GTSNPN; CDR2 reads SVGIG (reference sequence). CDR3 length: 15 amino acids. The CDR3 is CAWSPRTHGDYGYTF. Here the CDR3 DNA reads TGTGCCTGGAGTCCGAGGACACACGGAGACTATGGCTACACCTTC.

This clone was seen just once. CDR3 protein: CASSQVGEEAFF. The DNA of the CDR3 is TGCGCCAGCAGCCAAGTTGGAGAAGAGGCTTTCTTT. The chain links TRBV4-3 to TRBJ1-1; D is undetermined. CDR3 length: 12 amino acids. CDR1 LGHNA and CDR2 YSLEER come from the germline V gene. Trimming stripped 1 base from V and 11 bases from J, with 11 bases between.

J is TRBJ2-1 and V is TRBV5-1, with 7 bases lining up with TRBD2. The V gene end was trimmed by 0 bases and the J gene end by 5 bases; junction bases not matched to a gene: 14. The CDR3 is made up of 18 amino acids. The V gene's germline CDR1 is SGHRS and CDR2 YFSETQ. In DNA form, the CDR3 reads TGCGCCAGCAGCTTGGTCCCAACGCGGGAGTGGTACGACAATGAGCAGTTCTTC. Protein product: CASSLVPTREWYDNEQFF.

The chain carries TRBV19 and TRBJ1-1, with D tentatively TRBD1 (6 bases). This CDR3 contains 17 residues. Germline V gene lookup returns CDR1 LNHDA and CDR2 SQIVND (reference sequence). V dropped 10 bases and J dropped 1 base, with 25 bases sitting between them. CDR3 protein: CATRRLTGTYSNTEAFF. The CDR3 nucleotides read TGTGCCACCCGAAGACTAACAGGGACCTATTCGAACACTGAAGCTTTCTTT.

This chain joins TRBV7-9 and TRBJ1-1; the match to TRBD1 covers 8 bases. CDR1 and CDR2 (germline): SEHNR, FQNEAQ (reference sequence). This CDR3 has 18 residues. V lost 1 base to trimming and J lost 1 base; unmatched junction nucleotides: 11. CDR3 region: CASSLGWGQGAANTEAFF. The CDR3 coding sequence is TGTGCCAGCAGCTTAGGATGGGGGCAGGGGGCGGCGAACACTGAAGCTTTCTTT. The full variable domain, its missing parts supplied by reference TRBV7-9 and TRBJ1-1, is DTGVSQNPRHKITKRGQNVTFRCDPISEHNRLYWYRQTLGQGPEFLTYFQNEAQLEKSRLLSDRFSAERPKGSFSTLEIQRTEQGDSAMYLCASSLGWGQGAANTEAFFGQGTRLTVV.